These 11 T cell receptor beta chains originate from one sample sequenced in a study of neurological immune-mediated disorders. TCRdb itself ran the 5' RACE reads through MiXCR, one entry per CDR3 protein. The sample has tens of thousands of distinct CDR3 sequences, 4% to 5.5% seen once. The source material was PBMCs. These receptors all stem from a woman in her fifties or sixties with multiple sclerosis.

The chain joins TRBV20-1 to TRBJ2-2, with 7 bases identical to TRBD2. This CDR3 spans 13 amino acids. Germline V gene sequence: CDR1 DFQATT, CDR2 SNEGSKA (reference sequence). V dropped 2 bases and J dropped 5; count of bases not matched to a gene: 2. The CDR3 loop reads CSARTGGTGELFF. The DNA for the CDR3 is TGCAGTGCTAGAACCGGGGGGACCGGGGAGCTGTTTTTT.

This clonotype has ten or more counts. The chain is built from TRBV5-1 and TRBJ1-5; 9 bases align to TRBD1. The CDR3 contains 15 residues. V shed 0 bases and J 7 bases; nucleotides not matched to a gene: 5. Per the germline V gene, CDR1 is SGHRS and CDR2 is YFSETQ. The CDR3 DNA is TGCGCCAGCAGCTTGGGGACAGGGGATGGGCAGCCCCAGCATTTT. As protein: CASSLGTGDGQPQHF.

The chain is built from TRBV7-9 and TRBJ2-2, with D possibly being TRBD2 (6 bases). Trimming pared 5 bases from V and 6 bases from J, leaving 22 bases between. Germline V gene lookup returns CDR1 SEHNR and CDR2 FQNEAQ (reference sequence). This CDR3 contains 17 residues. CDR3 DNA: TGTGCCAGCAGCCGCCGGGGAGGACTGGTTCGTCCCGGGGAGCTGTTTTTT. Amino acids: CASSRRGGLVRPGELFF.

In its sample, this clonotype was seen many times. The chain is built from TRBV20-1 and TRBJ1-1, with D perhaps matching TRBD1 (5 bases). Looked up from germline, CDR1 is DFQATT and CDR2 is SNEGSKA (reference sequence). The length of the CDR3 is 11 residues. DNA of the CDR3: TGCGCCCTAAGGGGGAACACTGAAGCTTTCTTT. Protein sequence: CALRGNTEAFF.

This clonotype was seen ten or more times. This rearrangement joins TRBV20-1 to TRBJ2-3; D may be TRBD2 (6 bases). The CDR3 sequence is 16 residues long. Germline V lookup: CDR1 DFQATT, CDR2 SNEGSKA (reference sequence). Trimming took 0 bases from V and 3 from J, leaving 16 bases between them. CDR3 in DNA: TGCAGTGCTAGAGATCACCACAACGGGGGAACAGATACGCAGTATTTT. Its protein product is CSARDHHNGGTDTQYF.

This clonotype has just a few counts. A much larger clone differs by one base, so this may be a read error. The CDR3 sequence is CASSPGQGEIQYF. The CDR3 DNA sequence: TGTGCCAGCAGCCCCGGACAGGGGGAAATTCAGTACTTC. The rearrangement links TRBV5-5 to TRBJ2-4; 10 bases are shared with TRBD1. The CDR3 runs 13 residues. Germline V gene sequence: CDR1 SGHKS, CDR2 YYEKEE (reference sequence). Trimming removed 4 bases from V and 10 bases from J; junction bases left unmatched: 5.

This clonotype was counted ten times or more. V is TRBV2 and J is TRBJ1-2, with 8 bases matching TRBD1. This CDR3 contains 13 residues. With V trimmed by 10 bases and J by 6 bases, 10 bases remained unmatched. Germline CDR1 reads SNHLY; CDR2 reads FYNNEI. The CDR3 spells CATSSTGVNGYTF. CDR3 DNA sequence: TGTGCCACCTCGTCGACAGGGGTTAATGGCTACACCTTC. The entire variable domain, with the rest obtained from reference TRBV2 and TRBJ1-2, is as follows: EPEVTQTPSHQVTQMGQEVILRCVPISNHLYFYWYRQILGQKVEFLVSFYNNEISEKSEIFDDQFSVERPDGSNFTLKIRSTKLEDSAMYFCATSSTGVNGYTFGSGTRLTVV.

This clonotype has at least ten counts. The chain couples TRBV9 to TRBJ1-4; no definite D call. CDR1 is SGDLS and CDR2 is YYNGEE in the germline V gene. The V gene lost 4 bases and the J gene lost 8 bases, with 15 bases spanning the gap. The CDR3 loop spans 14 amino acids. CDR3 in DNA: TGTGCCAGCAGCCTAACGTGGGCGCGGGAAAAACTGTTTTTT. It is translated as CASSLTWAREKLFF.

There are many counts of this clonotype. The rearrangement joins TRBV9 to TRBJ1-2, with 7 nucleotides matching TRBD1. This CDR3 is 16 amino acids long. CDR1 SGDLS and CDR2 YYNGEE come from the germline V gene. V lost 3 bases, J lost 1 base, and 9 bases stayed unmatched. This CDR3 reads CASSARTGSFNYGYTF. The CDR3 DNA reads as TGTGCCAGCAGCGCACGGACAGGTTCTTTTAACTATGGCTACACCTTC.

This clonotype was seen many times. The rearrangement uses TRBV18 and TRBJ2-1; D is ambiguous. The germline V and J ends were trimmed by 4 bases and 9 bases, with 25 bases remaining between them. CDR3 size: 17 residues. Germline CDR1 reads KGHSH; CDR2 reads LQKENI. CDR3 coding DNA: TGTGCCAGCTCACATCGGGTTCATGACCCTACCGGTCGTGAGCAGTTCTTC. It specifies CASSHRVHDPTGREQFF.

This clonotype has ten or more counts. J is TRBJ2-1 and V is TRBV7-2; D is unresolved. V dropped 5 bases and J dropped 8 bases, with 7 bases sitting between them. The CDR3 is 11 amino acids. CDR1 is SGHTA, CDR2 FQGNSA, per germline. CDR3 coding DNA: TGTGCCAGCAGCGTAGTGGATGAGCAGTTCTTC. Its translation is CASSVVDEQFF.